The 9 T cell receptor beta chains below were found in one sample sequenced in a study of blood T cell repertoires in COVID-19. Here immunoSEQ multiplex PCR was the method, and the copy in TCRdb shows in-frame clones only, minus some. The sample holds about 220,000 clones, around 80% seen once. Sequencing input: peripheral blood. Source of these receptors: a human donor in a cohort sampled during active COVID-19.

The chain couples TRBV24-1 to TRBJ1-5, with D possibly TRBD1 on 6 matching bases. The germline V and J ends were trimmed by 5 bases and 11 bases, with 21 bases remaining between them. The CDR3 extends over 15 amino acids. Germline V lookup: CDR1 KGHDR, CDR2 SFDVKD. CDR3 sequence reads: CATSGGRGAAAAQHF. DNA for the CDR3: TGTGCCACCAGTGGAGGGAGGGGGGCGGCGGCGGCCCAGCATTTT.

V is TRBV19 and J is TRBJ1-2; 7 nucleotides agree with TRBD1. The germline CDR1 and CDR2 sequences are LNHDA and SQIVND (reference sequence). CDR3 length equals 15 residues. Trimming took 7 bases from V and 7 from J; bases not matched to a gene: 15. CDR3 in DNA: TGTGCCAGTACCCCCATGGGGACAGCGGTGACTGGCTACACCTTC. Its protein product is CASTPMGTAVTGYTF. Looking up the rest from reference TRBV19 and TRBJ1-2 gives the full variable domain: DGGITQSPKYLFRKEGQNVTLSCEQNLNHDAMYWYRQDPGQGLRLIYYSQIVNDFQKGDIAEGYSVSREKKESFPLTVTSAQKNPTAFYLCASTPMGTAVTGYTFGSGTRLTVV.

V gene TRBV12-3 or TRBV12-4 combines with J gene TRBJ1-6; D ambiguous. The CDR3 is 13 residues long. V lost 10 bases and J 4 bases, leaving 11 bases between the germline ends. In DNA form, the CDR3 reads TGTGCCACCAGGTGGCTGTATAATTCACCCCTCCACTTT. Translating gives CATRWLYNSPLHF.

The CDR3 DNA is TGCGCCAGCAGTGAGTCCCTTGGTTTAGGATCGGACAGTTCACCCCTCCACTTT. As protein: CASSESLGLGSDSSPLHF. The genes are TRBV10-1 and TRBJ1-6; a weak D match, TRBD1 (6 bases). The germline gives CDR1 WNHNN, CDR2 SYGVQD (reference sequence). This CDR3 contains 18 residues. V was pared by 0 bases and J by 9 bases, with 21 bases between.

The CDR3 DNA reads TGTGCCACCAGTGATCCAATAGGACTAGCGAATGAGCAGTTCTTC. This encodes CATSDPIGLANEQFF. The rearrangement links TRBV24-1 to TRBJ2-1, with 9 bases fitting TRBD2. The ends lost 3 bases at V and 7 bases at J; junction bases unmatched: 6. The CDR3 contains 15 residues. Germline assignment: CDR1 KGHDR and CDR2 SFDVKD.

The chain employs TRBV3-1 (or the pseudogene TRBV3-2) and TRBJ2-3, with TRBD2 matching over 8 bases. The CDR3 consists of 13 residues. Germline loops: CDR1 LGHDT, CDR2 YNNKEL (reference sequence). Unmatched junction bases numbered 10, after V lost 10 bases and J lost 7 bases. The CDR3 spells CATSAGVVYTQYF. CDR3 nucleotides: TGTGCCACCTCAGCGGGGGTGGTATATACGCAGTATTTT.

A few counts support this clone. The genes are TRBV6-2 or TRBV6-3 and TRBJ2-1, with D maybe TRBD1 (6 bases). V lost 2 bases to trimming and J lost 8 bases, with 19 bases between them. The germline V gene has CDR1 MNHEY and CDR2 SVGEGT. There are 16 residues in the CDR3. In DNA, the CDR3 is TGTGCCAGCAGTTACGTACAGGGACAACTAATCGATGAGCAGTTCTTC. This codes for CASSYVQGQLIDEQFF.

This clone appeared a single time. The chain combines TRBV11-2 with TRBJ1-4; TRBD1 might be the D (5 bases). The ends were cut back, 6 bases at V and 4 bases at J, with 12 bases in the middle. Germline assignment: CDR1 SGHAT and CDR2 FQNNGV. The length of the CDR3 is 14 residues. CDR3 sequence (DNA): TGTGCCAGCAGACCGGGGGACTTTAATGAAAAACTGTTTTTT. Translation gives CASRPGDFNEKLFF.

This sequence joins TRBV3-1 (or the pseudogene TRBV3-2) and TRBJ1-5; D remains unclear. V lost 0 bases to trimming and J lost 5 bases, with 14 bases between them. There are 16 residues in the CDR3. The germline V gene encodes CDR1 LGHDT and CDR2 YNNKEL (reference sequence). CDR3: CASSQDLSDTDQPQHF. The CDR3, as DNA: TGTGCCAGCAGCCAAGATCTCTCTGATACGGATCAGCCCCAGCATTTT.